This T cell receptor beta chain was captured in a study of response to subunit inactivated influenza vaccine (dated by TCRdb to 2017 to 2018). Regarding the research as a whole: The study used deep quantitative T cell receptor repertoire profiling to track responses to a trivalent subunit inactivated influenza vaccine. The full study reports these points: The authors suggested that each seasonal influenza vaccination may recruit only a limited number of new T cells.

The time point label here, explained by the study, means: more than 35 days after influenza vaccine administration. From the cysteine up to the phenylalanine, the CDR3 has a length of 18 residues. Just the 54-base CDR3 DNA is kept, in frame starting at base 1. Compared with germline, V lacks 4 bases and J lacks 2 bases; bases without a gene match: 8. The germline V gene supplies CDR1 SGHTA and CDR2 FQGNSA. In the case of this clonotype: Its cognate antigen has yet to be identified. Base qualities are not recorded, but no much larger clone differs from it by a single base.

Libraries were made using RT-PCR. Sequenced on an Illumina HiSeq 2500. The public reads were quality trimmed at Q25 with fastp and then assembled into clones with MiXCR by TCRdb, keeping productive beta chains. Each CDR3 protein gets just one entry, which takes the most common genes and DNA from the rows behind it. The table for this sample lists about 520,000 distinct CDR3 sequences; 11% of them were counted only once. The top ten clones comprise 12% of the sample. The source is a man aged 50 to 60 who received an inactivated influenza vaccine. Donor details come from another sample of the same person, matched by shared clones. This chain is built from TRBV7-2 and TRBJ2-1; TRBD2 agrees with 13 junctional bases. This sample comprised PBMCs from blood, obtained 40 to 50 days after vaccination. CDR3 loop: CASSSVTSGGSTYNEQFF. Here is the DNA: TGTGCCAGCAGCTCCGTGACTAGCGGGGGGTCCACCTACAATGAGCAGTTCTTC. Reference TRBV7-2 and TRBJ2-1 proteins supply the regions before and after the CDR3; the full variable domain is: GAGVSQSPSNKVTEKGKDVELRCDPISGHTALYWYRQSLGQGLEFLIYFQGNSAPDKSGLPSDRFSAERTGGSVSTLTIQRTQQEDSAVYLCASSSVTSGGSTYNEQFFGPGTRLTVL.